Reported below is one T cell receptor (beta chain). This specimen comes from a study of glioma-infiltrating T cells after dendritic cell vaccination. This CDR3 is built from 13 residues. The V and J ends lost 4 bases and 6 bases, in that order; junction bases with no gene match: 5. CDR1 and CDR2 (germline): WNHNN, SYGVQD (reference sequence). The data were produced by immunoSEQ multiplex PCR, yet TCRdb's version contains in-frame clones alone and is incomplete. The sample shows roughly 100,000 clones, 75% to 85% of them seen only once. This TCR was recovered from a human donor with glioblastoma. This rearrangement joins TRBV10-1 to TRBJ2-7; 8 nucleotides match TRBD1. The sequencing here drew on blood, taken before dendritic cell vaccination. CDR3 in DNA: TGCGCCAGCAGTGGTTCAACAGGGGGCGAGCAGTACTTC. Its protein product is CASSGSTGGEQYF.